The 9 T cell receptor beta chains reported below all come from one sample, sequenced in a study of blood T cells in healthy people across ages. A J-beta primer mix and a sample-barcoded 5' primer were used in a second PCR of roughly 6 to 12 cycles. TCRdb itself ran the 5' RACE reads through MiXCR, one entry per CDR3 protein. Found here are 550,000 to 800,000 distinct CDR3 sequences, around 21% of them singletons; the top ten hold roughly 3.6%. The sequenced material came from blood. These receptors came from a man between 65 and 79 years old in good health.

This clonotype was seen a few times. The chain joins TRBV11-2 to TRBJ2-1; D might be TRBD1 (6 bases). The CDR3 is 12 amino acids. V dropped 5 bases and J dropped 9 bases, with 11 bases sitting between them. The germline gives CDR1 SGHAT, CDR2 FQNNGV. The CDR3 DNA sequence: TGTGCCAGCAGCGTCTCAGGGGTTGAGCAGTTCTTC. Translating gives CASSVSGVEQFF.

This chain links TRBV20-1 with TRBJ2-3; TRBD2 matches at 8 bases. V was clipped by 5 bases and J by 1 base; unmatched bases: 8. This CDR3 comprises 15 residues. Per germline, CDR1 DFQATT and CDR2 SNEGSKA (reference sequence). CDR3 DNA sequence: TGCAGTGCTGAGCGGGAGTGGTGGGGCACAGATACGCAGTATTTT. Translation gives CSAEREWWGTDTQYF.

This clonotype was observed at least ten times. The chain couples TRBV6-6 to TRBJ2-7; D gene ambiguous. CDR3 size: 14 residues. Germline lookup yields CDR1 MNHNY and CDR2 SVGAGI (reference sequence). Trimming took 7 bases from V and 1 from J, leaving 14 bases between them. CDR3 amino acids: CASTKSGGSYEQYF. DNA of the CDR3: TGTGCCAGCACCAAAAGTGGCGGATCCTACGAGCAGTACTTC.

This clonotype occurred once. The chain is built from TRBV7-9 and TRBJ2-6; unclear D gene. This CDR3 spans 16 amino acids. Trimming removed 5 bases from V and 2 bases from J, with 13 bases in between. Looked up from germline, CDR1 is SEHNR and CDR2 is FQNEAQ (reference sequence). The CDR3 region is CASSTGLPPGANVLTF. The CDR3 DNA follows: TGTGCCAGCAGCACGGGCCTCCCCCCTGGGGCCAACGTCCTGACTTTC.

V usage is TRBV30 and J usage is TRBJ1-1; 7 bases agree with TRBD1. Looked up from germline, CDR1 is GTSNPN and CDR2 is SVGIG (reference sequence). The CDR3 extends over 13 amino acids. V lost 5 bases to trimming and J lost 4 bases; unmatched junction nucleotides: 7. The CDR3 DNA reads TGTGCCTGGGGAAAACCAGGGGGCACTGAAGCTTTCTTT. The encoded protein is CAWGKPGGTEAFF.

This clonotype was seen a few times. V gene TRBV2 combines with J gene TRBJ2-1; a possible D gene is TRBD2 (6 bases). Germline V CDR1 and CDR2: SNHLY, FYNNEI. The CDR3 loop spans 15 amino acids. Between the trimmed V and J ends, which lost 6 bases and 3 bases, there was a span of 15 bases. CDR3: CASSASVWGYNEQFF. Here the CDR3 DNA reads TGTGCCAGCAGCGCTAGCGTCTGGGGCTACAATGAGCAGTTCTTC.

This chain uses TRBV25-1 with TRBJ2-1, with D tentatively TRBD1 (5 bases). The V end was cut by 4 bases, the J end by 6 bases, with 13 bases between. Germline V gives CDR1 MGHDK, CDR2 SYGVNS. CDR3 length equals 14 residues. The CDR3 spells CASSAGARGNEQFF. DNA of the CDR3: TGTGCCAGCAGTGCTGGGGCAAGGGGCAATGAGCAGTTCTTC.

This clonotype was seen repeatedly, ten times or more. This sequence joins TRBV29-1 and TRBJ2-1, with 11 bases identical to TRBD2. V shed 2 bases and J 13 bases; nucleotides not matched to a gene: 4. The CDR3 sequence is 12 residues long. Germline values: CDR1 SQVTM, CDR2 ANQGSEA. The CDR3 loop reads CSVETSGSPQFF. CDR3 nucleotide sequence: TGCAGCGTTGAAACTAGCGGGAGCCCACAGTTCTTC.

This clonotype was recorded at least ten times. V usage is TRBV29-1 and J usage is TRBJ2-1; D perhaps matches TRBD2 (5 bases). This CDR3 comprises 16 residues. The V end was cut by 1 base, the J end by 0 bases, with 13 bases between. Germline V gene data show CDR1 as SQVTM and CDR2 as ANQGSEA. The CDR3 DNA reads TGCAGCGTTGAAGGTACCGGGGAGAGCTCCTACAATGAGCAGTTCTTC. Translated, it gives CSVEGTGESSYNEQFF.